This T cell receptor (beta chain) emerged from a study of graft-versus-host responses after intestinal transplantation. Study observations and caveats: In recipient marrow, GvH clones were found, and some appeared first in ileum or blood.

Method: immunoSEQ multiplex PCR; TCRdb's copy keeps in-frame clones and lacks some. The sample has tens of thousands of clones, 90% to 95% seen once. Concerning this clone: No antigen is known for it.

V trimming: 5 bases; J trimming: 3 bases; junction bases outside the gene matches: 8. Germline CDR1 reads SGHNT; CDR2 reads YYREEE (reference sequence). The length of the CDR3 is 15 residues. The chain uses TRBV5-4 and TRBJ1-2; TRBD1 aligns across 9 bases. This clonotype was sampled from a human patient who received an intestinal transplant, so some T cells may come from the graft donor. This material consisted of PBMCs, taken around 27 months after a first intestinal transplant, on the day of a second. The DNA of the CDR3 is TGTGCCAGCAGTGTTCAGGACAGGGGATACTATGGCTACACCTTC. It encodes CASSVQDRGYYGYTF.